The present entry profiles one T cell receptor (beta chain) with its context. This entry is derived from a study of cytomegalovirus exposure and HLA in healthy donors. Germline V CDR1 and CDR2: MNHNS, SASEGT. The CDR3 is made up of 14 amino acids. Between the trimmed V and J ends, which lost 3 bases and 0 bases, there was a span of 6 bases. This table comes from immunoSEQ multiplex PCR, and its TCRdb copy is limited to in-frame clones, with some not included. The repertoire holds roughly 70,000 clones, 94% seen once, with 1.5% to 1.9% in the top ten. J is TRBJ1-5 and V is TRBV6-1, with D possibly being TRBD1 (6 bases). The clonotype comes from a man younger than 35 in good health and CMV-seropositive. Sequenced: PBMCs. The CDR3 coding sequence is TGTGCCAGCAGTGAGGACAGTAGCAATCAGCCCCAGCATTTT. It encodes CASSEDSSNQPQHF.